This TCR beta chain was recovered during a study of T cell repertoires and HLA-DP antigens. Profiling relied on immunoSEQ multiplex PCR, and the TCRdb table lists in-frame clones only, not all of them. Here the sample spans around 90,000 clones, around nine tenths being singletons. The germline CDR1 and CDR2 sequences are SGHTA and FQGNSA. CDR3 length: 15 amino acids. V gave up 4 bases and J gave up 6 bases; unmatched junction bases: 10. Remarks on this clone: Its target is not known.

Sequenced input: CD4+ T cells from PBMCs. This clonotype was sampled from a man aged 50 or older in good health and CMV-seronegative. The chain links TRBV7-2 to TRBJ2-7, with 9 bases aligning to TRBD2. This CDR3 reads CASSSWGLAPVEQYF. DNA for the CDR3: TGTGCCAGCAGCTCCTGGGGACTAGCCCCCGTCGAGCAGTACTTC.